These 15 T cell receptor delta chains share one sample of origin, sequenced in a study of γδ T cells in repeated Plasmodium falciparum infection. TCRdb called clones anew from the multiplex PCR reads with CATT. The data contain 45,000 to 60,000 delta-chain clones, 1.9% of them seen just once; the ten biggest clones take up less than 30%. Vgamma9/Vdelta2+ and Vdelta2-negative gammadelta T cells were flow-sorted from PBMC for bulk sequencing. What was sequenced was gamma-delta T cells from blood. These receptors originate from a pool of human donors (malaria-infected and uninfected, not separated).

This clone appeared a few times. For this DNA, TCRdb reports the protein of a much larger clone, which diverges at residue 8, most likely from a read error; the protein presented here is translated directly from the DNA. The rearrangement uses TRDV1 and TRDJ1; D is unresolved. TCRdb carries no J gene annotation; the J gene was assigned here by matching the DNA with germline. CDR1 and CDR2 from the germline V gene are TSWWSYY and QGS. The CDR3 runs to 20 residues. The V end was cut by 3 bases, the J end by 0 bases, with 26 bases between. DNA of the CDR3: TGTGCTCTTGGGGACTTCGCGGAGACTCCAAGGCGAGAGTACACCGATAAACTCATCTTT. Translated, it gives CALGDFAETPRREYTDKLIF.

Regarding this clone: A far more abundant clone sits one base away, making this likely a read error. The sample carries other DNA sequences with the same CDR3. The CDR3 protein is CAFLRRYYLDPPIRVGYWGIRFTDKLIF. The CDR3 coding sequence is TGTGCCTTTCTACGGCGATATTACTTGGACCCTCCTATAAGAGTGGGCTACTGGGGGATCAGATTCACCGATAAACTCATCTTT. V is TRDV3 and J is TRDJ1, with 10 bases matching TRDD3. TCRdb is silent on the J gene; assignment here came from matching the DNA to germline. CDR3 size: 28 residues. The germline V gene has CDR1 TVYSNPD and CDR2 GDNSRS (reference sequence). J was trimmed by 1 base and V by 2 bases; bases with no gene match: 46.

Concerning this clone: Since a far larger clone is one base different, this is likely a read error. Additional DNA sequences in this sample encode the identical CDR3. The genes are TRDV1 and TRDJ3, with 10 bases matching TRDD3. The J gene, missing from TCRdb, was assigned here through DNA to germline matching. The ends lost 2 bases at V and 2 bases at J; junction bases unmatched: 30. The length of the CDR3 is 27 residues. Germline CDR1 is TSWWSYY and CDR2 is QGS. The CDR3 sequence is CALGETGPKLTSHRGIRGPWDTRQMFF. The CDR3 nucleotides read TGTGCTCTTGGGGAAACTGGACCCAAACTCACATCCCATCGGGGGATACGCGGTCCCTGGGACACCCGACAGATGTTTTTC.

This clone came up a few times. This probably arose from a read error, given a far larger clone one base away. The sample contains more than one DNA sequence encoding this CDR3. The V gene is TRDV1; the J gene was not called; TRDD3, the D gene given by the table, was not confirmed from the DNA. The CDR3 is 20 amino acids. Per germline, CDR1 TSWWSYY and CDR2 QGS. DNA of the CDR3: TGTGCTCTTGGGGAAATCGTCCTACGCTACTGGGGGGGGTACACCGATAAACTCATCTTC. This sequence encodes CALGEIVLRYWGGYTDKLIF.

At least ten counts were recorded for this clone. J is TRDJ1 and V is TRDV1; TRDD3 agrees at 8 bases. TCRdb offers no J gene call, so here the DNA was matched to germline to obtain one. The CDR3 runs to 24 residues. V dropped 5 bases and J dropped 0; count of bases not matched to a gene: 32. Per germline, CDR1 TSWWSYY and CDR2 QGS. The CDR3 DNA sequence: TGTGCTCTTGGGCCCAACCGGGGTGCCTGTAGAAGACTGGGGGGGCAAAGGTACACCGATAAACTCATCTTT. Translating gives CALGPNRGACRRLGGQRYTDKLIF.

Regarding this clone: A read error likely explains why the TCRdb protein, taken from a much larger clone, differs from this DNA's translation at residue 11; the protein shown is translated from the DNA. This sequence joins TRDV3 and TRDJ1; D unresolved. Assignment of the J gene here rests on matching the DNA to germline, because TCRdb gives none. Looked up from germline, CDR1 is TVYSNPD and CDR2 is GDNSRS (reference sequence). The CDR3 is 15 amino acids. The CDR3 DNA is TGTGCCTTTAGGTTCCCCGGACAGAACACCGAGAAACTCATCTTT. Encoded protein: CAFRFPGQNTEKLIF.

This clone has just a few counts. The protein TCRdb gives is from a much larger clone and does not agree with this DNA's translation at residues 9 and 11, likely a read error; the protein shown here comes from the DNA. The V gene call reads TRDV2; no J gene was called; TRDD3 was called by the table and not checked on the DNA. This CDR3 is 13 amino acids long. Looked up from germline, CDR1 is GEAIGNYY and CDR2 is EKD. The CDR3 reads CACDQMGKEKRIF. As DNA, the CDR3 is TGTGCCTGTGACCAGATGGGGAAAGAGAAACGCATCTTT.

There are many counts of this clone. The chain has TRAV29/DV5 and TRDJ1, with D possibly matching TRDD3 (6 bases). The germline gives CDR1 NSMFDY, CDR2 ISSIKDK. Trimming removed 0 bases from V and 4 bases from J, with 19 bases in between. The CDR3 is 16 residues long. This CDR3 reads CAASASTTLGIDKLIF. Here the CDR3 DNA reads TGTGCAGCAAGCGCGTCCACTACTCTGGGGATCGATAAACTCATCTTT.

This clone is medium-sized. The chain combines TRDV1 with TRDJ1; 7 nucleotides line up with TRDD3. The CDR3 length is 25 residues. With V trimmed by 0 bases and J by 0 bases, 31 bases remained unmatched. Germline CDR1 is TSWWSYY and CDR2 is QGS. The CDR3 DNA reads TGTGCTCTTGGGGAACTTCGCCGGTTTCCTGCAAAGGTGGGGGGGATTGGGGAGAACACCGATAAACTCATCTTT. It codes for CALGELRRFPAKVGGIGENTDKLIF.

In this sample, this clone turned up a few times. TCRdb attributes to this sequence the protein of a much larger clone, which differs from the DNA translation at residue 6; a read error is likely, and the protein displayed is translated from the DNA. The rearrangement links TRDV1 to TRDJ3; 9 bases align to TRDD2. Since TCRdb gives no J gene, matching the DNA to germline was used here to assign it. The length of the CDR3 is 23 residues. CDR1 is TSWWSYY and CDR2 is QGS in the germline V gene. The junction had 18 bases not matched to a gene; V was cut back by 3 bases and J by 0 bases. CDR3 DNA sequence: TGTGCTCTTGGGGAGTGCCTTCCTACGTACTTCTGGGGATTCTCCTGGGACACCCGACAGATGTTTTTC. The encoded protein is CALGECLPTYFWGFSWDTRQMFF.

This clone has a handful of counts. A read error likely explains why the TCRdb protein, taken from a much larger clone, differs from this DNA's translation at residue 18; the protein shown is translated from the DNA. The chain couples TRDV1 to TRDJ1; the match to TRDD3 covers 11 bases. TCRdb gives no J gene; it was assigned here by matching the DNA to germline. CDR1 is TSWWSYY, CDR2 QGS, per germline. This CDR3 has 21 residues. The CDR3 region is CALGELGLPTWGIRGVDELIF. The CDR3 DNA reads TGTGCTCTTGGGGAACTAGGACTTCCTACATGGGGGATACGAGGGGTCGATGAACTCATCTTT.

This clone was observed at least ten times. A read error likely explains why the TCRdb protein, taken from a much larger clone, differs from this DNA's translation at residue 9; the protein shown is translated from the DNA. CDR3 residues: CALGEPSRPGDNPDKLIF. CDR3 nucleotides: TGTGCTCTTGGGGAACCCTCACGCCCGGGGGATAATCCCGATAAACTCATCTTT. The V and J genes are TRDV1 and TRDJ1, with 8 bases lining up with TRDD3. V lost 1 base and J lost 3; bases outside the gene matches: 13. The CDR3 extends over 18 amino acids. Germline V CDR1 and CDR2: TSWWSYY, QGS.

In its sample, this clone was seen a few times. The TCRdb protein, from a much larger clone, departs from this DNA's translation at residue 6, likely by read error; the protein shown derives from the DNA. The V and J genes are TRDV3 and TRDJ1; 7 bases match TRDD3. TCRdb lists no J gene, so it was determined here by aligning the DNA to germline. The length of the CDR3 is 18 residues. Germline V lookup: CDR1 TVYSNPD, CDR2 GDNSRS (reference sequence). The CDR3 protein is CAFSNHDRGGRGGDKLIF. The CDR3, as DNA: TGTGCTTTCTCTAATCACGACCGTGGGGGAAGAGGGGGCGATAAACTCATCTTT.

This clone was seen at least ten times. This chain uses TRDV1 with TRDJ1; 7 nucleotides line up with TRDD3. Matching the DNA to germline supplied the J gene, which TCRdb does not give. This CDR3 is 20 amino acids long. Trimming at V came to 2 bases and at J to 8 bases, leaving 26 bases not matched to a gene. CDR1 is TSWWSYY and CDR2 is QGS in the germline V gene. The CDR3 is CALGESVPPSLRLGGLKLIF. The CDR3 DNA reads as TGTGCTCTTGGGGAATCGGTTCCTCCAAGCCTCCGGCTGGGGGGATTAAAACTCATCTTT.

This clone has just a few counts. The protein TCRdb lists belongs to a much larger clone and differs from this DNA's translation at residue 12, which points to a read error; the protein shown is made from the DNA. The J gene is TRDJ1, the V gene TRDV1; 9 bases are shared with TRDD3. The J gene, missing from TCRdb, was assigned here through DNA to germline matching. CDR1 TSWWSYY and CDR2 QGS come from the germline V gene. J lost 0 bases, V lost 3 bases, and 20 bases had no gene match. The CDR3 totals 21 residues. CDR3 amino acids: CALGDSFLLWGMQGYTDKLIF. Here the CDR3 DNA reads TGTGCTCTTGGGGACTCATTCCTACTCTGGGGGATGCAGGGGTACACCGATAAACTCATCTTT.